Listed below are T cell receptor beta chains from one sample, sequenced in a study of T cell responses to AZD1222 COVID-19 vaccine. The assay was immunoSEQ multiplex PCR, and TCRdb's table has in-frame clones only and misses some. The sample carries roughly 120,000 clones, 88% recorded once. The sample in question was peripheral blood, obtained on day 0 of AZD1222 vaccination. The origin of the receptors is an adult in good health. Each CDR3 is given with its conserved first and last residue. D genes are given only for firm matches. Size is stated for part of the rows, as once, few or many counts, or as a class when the clone is expanded.

TRBJ1-1 | 13 | NA | NA | TRBV6-4 | CASSAEYTTEAFF | TGTGCCAGCAGTGCAGAATATACGACTGAAGCTTTCTTT
TRBJ1-1 | 16 | NA | NA | TRBV27 | CASSPYGGRLNTEAFF | TGTGCCAGCAGTCCGTATGGTGGACGGCTGAACACTGAAGCTTTCTTT
TRBJ1-5 | 15 | TRBD1 | NA | TRBV29-1 | CSVEGAPRYNQPQHF | TGCAGCGTCGAGGGGGCTCCTCGATACAATCAGCCCCAGCATTTT
TRBJ2-5 | 14 | NA | few | TRBV7-9 | CASVSQGWQETQYF | TGTGCCAGCGTCTCCCAGGGGTGGCAAGAGACCCAGTACTTC
TRBJ1-1 | 13 | TRBD1 | NA | TRBV10-3 | CATKRQGDTEAFF | TGTGCCACAAAACGGCAGGGGGACACTGAAGCTTTCTTT
TRBJ2-5 | 15 | TRBD2 | NA | TRBV27 | CASSLLGTSDKTQYF | TGTGCCAGCAGTTTATTAGGGACTAGCGATAAGACCCAGTACTTC
TRBJ2-5 | 17 | TRBD2 | NA | TRBV6-2/TRBV6-3 | CASSYDSWGGEEETQYF | TGTGCCAGCAGTTACGACTCCTGGGGGGGGGAAGAAGAGACCCAGTACTTC
TRBJ1-1 | 17 | NA | NA | TRBV25-1 | CASSHKFGGDMNTEAFF | TGTGCCAGCAGTCATAAGTTCGGAGGGGACATGAACACTGAAGCTTTCTTT
TRBJ1-1 | 13 | NA | NA | TRBV30 | CAWGGPGNTEAFF | TGTGCCTGGGGGGGTCCTGGGAACACTGAAGCTTTCTTT
TRBJ2-7 | 14 | NA | NA | TRBV11-3 | CASSLDLGSYEQYF | TGTGCCAGCAGCTTAGATCTCGGGTCCTACGAGCAGTACTTC
TRBJ1-1 | 16 | NA | NA | TRBV13 | CASSLGRKARNTEAFF | TGTGCCAGCAGCTTAGGCCGTAAGGCCCGGAACACTGAAGCTTTCTTT
TRBJ2-7 | 11 | NA | NA | TRBV14 | CASSPGHEQYF | TGTGCCAGCAGCCCGGGCCACGAGCAGTACTTC
TRBJ1-4 | 13 | NA | NA | TRBV7-2 | CASSLAYREKLFF | TGTGCCAGCAGCTTAGCATACAGGGAAAAACTGTTTTTT
TRBJ1-5 | 15 | NA | NA | TRBV24-1 | CATSDHTELNQPQHF | TGTGCCACCAGTGACCACACAGAGCTCAATCAGCCCCAGCATTTT
TRBJ1-3 | 14 | NA | NA | TRBV6-6 | CASSIRKAGNTIYF | TGTGCCAGCAGTATCCGTAAGGCTGGAAACACCATATATTTT
TRBJ2-3 | 16 | TRBD2 | NA | TRBV27 | CASSFYLQGGKDTQYF | TGTGCCAGCAGTTTCTATTTGCAGGGAGGGAAAGATACGCAGTATTTT
TRBJ1-4 | 16 | NA | NA | TRBV15 | CATSRSTGTTNEKLFF | TGTGCCACCAGCAGATCCACCGGGACAACTAATGAAAAACTGTTTTTT
TRBJ1-2 | 13 | NA | few | TRBV28 | CASSLDGNYGYTF | TGTGCCAGCAGTTTGGACGGTAACTATGGCTACACCTTC
TRBJ2-7 | 12 | NA | NA | TRBV6-2/TRBV6-3 | CASSLRSYEQYF | TGTGCCAGCAGTTTGCGGTCCTACGAGCAGTACTTC
TRBJ1-5 | 10 | NA | NA | TRBV3-1/TRBV3-2 | CASTNQPQHF | TGTGCCAGCACTAATCAGCCCCAGCATTTT
TRBJ1-4 | 15 | NA | NA | TRBV13 | CASSLVASRNEKLFF | TGTGCCAGCAGCTTAGTTGCATCACGAAATGAAAAACTGTTTTTT
TRBJ1-3 | 15 | NA | NA | TRBV9 | CASSPRLYSGNTIYF | TGTGCCAGCAGCCCCCGATTATACTCTGGAAACACCATATATTTT
TRBJ2-1 | 11 | NA | NA | TRBV27 | CASRGRNEQFF | TGTGCCAGCAGAGGTAGAAATGAGCAGTTCTTC
TRBJ1-6 | 12 | NA | NA | TRBV25-1 | CASSRYNSPLHF | TGTGCCAGCAGTCGGTATAATTCACCCCTCCACTTT
TRBJ2-7 | 13 | TRBD2 | NA | TRBV20-1 | CSASPGGSDEQYF | TGCAGTGCTAGTCCCGGCGGGAGCGACGAGCAGTACTTC
TRBJ1-3 | 18 | NA | once | TRBV7-9 | CASSPSHRLEGPGNTIYF | TGTGCCAGCAGCCCGAGCCACCGACTAGAAGGGCCTGGAAACACCATATATTTT
TRBJ1-2 | 14 | NA | once | TRBV4-1 | CASSQFAGKYGYTF | TGCGCCAGCAGCCAGTTCGCAGGGAAGTATGGCTACACCTTC
TRBJ2-3 | 13 | NA | NA | TRBV15 | CATSRDQADTQYF | TGTGCCACCAGCAGAGATCAGGCAGATACGCAGTATTTT
TRBJ1-1 | 15 | NA | NA | TRBV6-1 | CASSEGWGKNTEAFF | TGTGCCAGCAGTGAAGGTTGGGGGAAGAACACTGAAGCTTTCTTT
TRBJ2-1 | 15 | TRBD1 | NA | TRBV28 | CASSSGQGAFNEQFF | TGTGCCAGCAGTTCGGGACAGGGGGCCTTCAATGAGCAGTTCTTC
TRBJ2-7 | 13 | NA | NA | TRBV3-1/TRBV3-2 | CASSQTNTYEQYF | TGTGCCAGCAGCCAAACTAACACCTACGAGCAGTACTTC
TRBJ2-7 | 15 | TRBD2 | NA | TRBV10-1 | CASSDLIAGVREQYF | TGCGCCAGCAGTGACTTAATCGCGGGAGTACGTGAGCAGTACTTC
TRBJ2-3 | 17 | TRBD2 | few | TRBV19 | CASSLGSGGASTDTQYF | TGTGCCAGTAGTCTGGGTAGCGGGGGGGCTAGCACAGATACGCAGTATTTT
TRBJ2-3 | 18 | NA | NA | TRBV4-1 | CASSQATGHGGGTDTQYF | TGCGCCAGCAGCCAAGCCACGGGCCACGGAGGGGGCACAGATACGCAGTATTTT
TRBJ1-1 | 13 | NA | NA | TRBV7-8 | CASSPGRNTEAFF | TGTGCCAGCAGCCCCGGTCGGAACACTGAAGCTTTCTTT
TRBJ1-5 | 13 | NA | once | TRBV4-2 | CASSQGGVQPQHF | TGTGCCAGCAGCCAAGGAGGGGTCCAGCCCCAGCATTTT
TRBJ1-2 | 15 | TRBD1 | NA | TRBV13 | CASSNQGASLYGYTF | TGTGCCAGCAGCAACCAGGGGGCGTCTTTGTATGGCTACACCTTC
TRBJ2-4 | 16 | NA | NA | TRBV21-1 | CASSARGGVAKNIQYF | TGTGCCAGCAGCGCAAGAGGGGGGGTAGCCAAAAACATTCAGTACTTC
TRBJ2-7 | 12 | TRBD2 | once | TRBV30 | CAWKLAGTGQYF | TGTGCCTGGAAGCTAGCGGGTACAGGGCAGTACTTC
TRBJ1-2 | 14 | NA | NA | TRBV6-4 | CASSDSYPREGYTF | TGTGCCAGCAGTGACTCGTATCCCCGGGAAGGCTACACCTTC
TRBJ1-2 | 12 | NA | few | TRBV6-5 | CASGPDHYGYTF | TGTGCCAGCGGGCCGGACCACTATGGCTACACCTTC
TRBJ2-7 | 14 | NA | NA | TRBV5-4 | CASSPGRDPLEQYF | TGTGCCAGCAGCCCCGGCCGCGACCCCCTCGAGCAGTACTTC
TRBJ2-7 | 16 | TRBD1 | NA | TRBV28 | CASSSPGTGGDYEQYF | TGTGCCAGCAGTTCACCCGGGACAGGGGGGGACTACGAGCAGTACTTC
TRBJ1-2 | 14 | NA | NA | TRBV12-1 | CATPPRGRDHGYTF | TGTGCCACCCCCCCGCGCGGCAGGGACCATGGCTACACCTTC
TRBJ1-1 | 17 | TRBD1 | NA | TRBV5-1 | CASSLPGQGAQGAEAFF | TGCGCCAGCAGCTTACCGGGACAGGGGGCTCAGGGCGCTGAAGCTTTCTTT
TRBJ1-2 | 13 | NA | once | TRBV6-5 | CASSYLQARGYTF | TGTGCCAGCAGTTACTTACAGGCGCGTGGCTACACCTTC
TRBJ1-1 | 13 | NA | NA | TRBV4-2 | CASSRNLDTEAFF | TGTGCCAGCAGCCGGAATCTAGACACTGAAGCTTTCTTT
TRBJ2-2 | 15 | NA | NA | TRBV7-3 | CASGTASGGTGELFF | TGTGCCAGCGGGACTGCGTCCGGCGGCACCGGGGAGCTGTTTTTT
TRBJ2-5 | 14 | NA | NA | TRBV18 | CASSPIQEQETQYF | TGTGCCAGCTCACCAATACAGGAACAAGAGACCCAGTACTTC
TRBJ1-4 | 15 | TRBD1 | NA | TRBV28 | CASSTPWTGNEKLFF | TGTGCCAGCAGTACCCCTTGGACAGGGAATGAAAAACTGTTTTTT